This is a list of T cell receptor beta chains from one sample in a study of T cells in narcolepsy. The method was immunoSEQ multiplex PCR; TCRdb's version includes in-frame clones alone and lacks a portion of them. Of roughly 25,000 clones in the sample, around 85% were seen once. Sequences were obtained from CD45RA- memory CD4+ T cells from PBMCs. The receptors derive from a human donor with narcolepsy. Each CDR3 is given with its conserved first and last residue. Each record gives: J gene, clone size, V gene, CDR3 protein. Rows give clone size only sometimes, using once, few, many, or a class for an expanded clone.

>TRBJ1-2|-|TRBV5-5
CASSPDRAAGYTF
>TRBJ1-5|-|TRBV27
CARQVTQPQHF
>TRBJ1-2|-|TRBV2
CASSEAKRGYTF
>TRBJ2-1|-|TRBV29-1
CSLYQGPRDNEQFF
>TRBJ1-1|-|TRBV30
CAWEARVNTEAFF
>TRBJ1-5|-|TRBV14
CASSQSPGQPQHF
>TRBJ2-2|-|TRBV5-1
CASSLTSGDIGELFF
>TRBJ2-3|once|TRBV27
CASSWEGARDTQYF
>TRBJ2-7|-|TRBV7-7
CASSLNQGAYEQYF
>TRBJ1-2|-|TRBV6-6
CASSSDRELYGYTF
>TRBJ2-5|once|TRBV5-1
CASSTQAQSETQYF
>TRBJ2-7|-|TRBV7-8
CASGRGARHEEQYF
>TRBJ1-6|-|TRBV19
CASSIDSGTGNSPLHF
>TRBJ2-2|-|TRBV9
CASSTRGARTGELFF
>TRBJ2-2|once|TRBV27
CASSSIRAGELFF
>TRBJ2-7|-|TRBV14
CASSLQGAGEQYF
>TRBJ2-7|-|TRBV2
CASSETGETYEQYF